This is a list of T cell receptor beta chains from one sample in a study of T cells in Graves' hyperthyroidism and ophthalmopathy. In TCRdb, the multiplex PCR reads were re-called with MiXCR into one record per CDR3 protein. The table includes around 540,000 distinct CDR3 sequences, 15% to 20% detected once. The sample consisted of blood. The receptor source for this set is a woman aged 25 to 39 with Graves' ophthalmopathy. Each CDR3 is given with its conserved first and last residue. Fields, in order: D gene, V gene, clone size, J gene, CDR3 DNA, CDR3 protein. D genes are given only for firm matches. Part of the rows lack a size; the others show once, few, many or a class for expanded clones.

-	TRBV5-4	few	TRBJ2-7	TGTGCCAGCAGCGCCCGGGATCCCATCGCCTACGAGCAGTACTTC	CASSARDPIAYEQYF
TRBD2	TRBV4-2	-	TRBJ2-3	TGTGCCAGCAGCCAAGATCGGAGCGGGAGCGGAGATACGCAGTATTTT	CASSQDRSGSGDTQYF
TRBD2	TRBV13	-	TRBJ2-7	TGTGCCAGCATCGATAGCGGGAGTGGCGGCGAGCAGTACTTC	CASIDSGSGGEQYF
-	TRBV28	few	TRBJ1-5	TGTGCCAGCAGAAACGGGCCACTACAGCCCCAGCATTTT	CASRNGPLQPQHF
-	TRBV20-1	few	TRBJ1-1	TGCAGTGCTGCCAACTATAGGGGTGAAGCTTTCTTT	CSAANYRGEAFF
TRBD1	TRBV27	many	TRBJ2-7	TGTGCCAGCAGCAGCACCGGGACAGACTCCTACGAGCAGTACTTC	CASSSTGTDSYEQYF
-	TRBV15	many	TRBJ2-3	TGTGCCACCAGCAGAGATAGGGGGGACACAGATACGCAGTATTTT	CATSRDRGDTDTQYF
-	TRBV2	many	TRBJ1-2	TGTGCCAGCAGCCTCCGAAACAACGGATTATATGGCTACACCTTC	CASSLRNNGLYGYTF
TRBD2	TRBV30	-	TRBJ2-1	TGTGCCTGGAGTGTACTAGCGGGAGGGTTCGGTGAGCAGTTCTTC	CAWSVLAGGFGEQFF
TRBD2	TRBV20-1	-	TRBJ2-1	TGCAGTGCTAACGGGAGGCTAGCGGGAGATCTCGATGAGCAGTTCTTC	CSANGRLAGDLDEQFF
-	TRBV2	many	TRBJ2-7	TGTGCCGTCGACAGGAGGGAAGAGCAGTACTTC	CAVDRREEQYF
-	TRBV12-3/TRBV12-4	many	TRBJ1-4	TGTGCCAGCAGTCCCGGAGGGGGAGAGAAGGAAAAACTGTTTTTT	CASSPGGGEKEKLFF
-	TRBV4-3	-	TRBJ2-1	TGCGCCAGCAGCCAAGCCAGAGACTCGTACAATGAGCAGTTCTTC	CASSQARDSYNEQFF
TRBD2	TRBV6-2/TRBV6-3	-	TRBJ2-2	TGTGCCAGCACCGACGGACTAGCGGGGAACACCGGGGAGCTGTTTTTT	CASTDGLAGNTGELFF
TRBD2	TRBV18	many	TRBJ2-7	TGTGCCAGCTCACCCCTAGCGGGAGACTACGAGCAGTACTTC	CASSPLAGDYEQYF
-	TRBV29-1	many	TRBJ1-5	TGCAGCGCAGGACAGAATAGCAATCAGCCCCAGCATTTT	CSAGQNSNQPQHF
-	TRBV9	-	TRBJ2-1	TGTGCCAGCAGCGTAGGACAGCCCCATGAGCAGTTCTTC	CASSVGQPHEQFF